The 4 T cell receptor beta chains reported below all come from one sample, sequenced in a study of T-cell reconstitution after alpha-beta-depleted transplantation in children. Unique molecular identifiers featured in how the TCRbeta library was prepared. TCRdb reanalysed the PCR reads using MiXCR and keeps one entry per CDR3 protein. The sample has 350,000 to 450,000 distinct CDR3 sequences; about 20% are singletons. The source material was PBMCs from the stem cell graft donor, sampled from the stem cell graft. All receptors derive from a human donor who donated a stem cell graft to a child with acute myeloid leukemia.

CDR3 amino acids: CASSELWFASYEQYF. The CDR3 coding sequence is TGTGCCAGCAGTGAACTGTGGTTTGCCTCCTACGAGCAGTACTTC. J is TRBJ2-7 and V is TRBV6-1; D call uncertain. Between the trimmed V and J ends, which lost 2 bases and 0 bases, there was a span of 11 bases. The CDR3 is made up of 15 amino acids. The germline V gene has CDR1 MNHNS and CDR2 SASEGT.

At least ten counts were recorded for this clonotype. V is TRBV29-1 and J is TRBJ2-4, with 8 bases matching TRBD1. In germline, CDR1 is SQVTM, CDR2 ANQGSEA. V was clipped by 7 bases and J by 9 bases; unmatched bases: 5. This CDR3 comprises 11 residues. CDR3 coding DNA: TGCAGCGGGGTCACAGGGGGCATTCAGTACTTC. Translation: CSGVTGGIQYF.

This clonotype was seen more than once but under ten times. The chain carries TRBV7-6 and TRBJ2-2, with 8 nucleotides matching TRBD2. Trimming at V came to 0 bases and at J to 7 bases, leaving 4 bases not matched to a gene. Looked up from germline, CDR1 is SGHVS and CDR2 is FNYEAQ. The CDR3 is made up of 15 amino acids. CDR3 nucleotide sequence: TGTGCCAGCAGCTTAGCGCTAGCGGGTGGCGGGGAGCTGTTTTTT. Its translation: CASSLALAGGGELFF.

The chain joins TRBV7-6 to TRBJ1-3, with D maybe TRBD1 (5 bases). Trimming removed 1 base from V and 2 bases from J, with 6 bases in between. The CDR3 is made up of 14 amino acids. In germline, CDR1 is SGHVS, CDR2 FNYEAQ. The CDR3 DNA follows: TGTGCCAGCAGCTTAGGGACACCTGGAAACACCATATATTTT. Protein: CASSLGTPGNTIYF.